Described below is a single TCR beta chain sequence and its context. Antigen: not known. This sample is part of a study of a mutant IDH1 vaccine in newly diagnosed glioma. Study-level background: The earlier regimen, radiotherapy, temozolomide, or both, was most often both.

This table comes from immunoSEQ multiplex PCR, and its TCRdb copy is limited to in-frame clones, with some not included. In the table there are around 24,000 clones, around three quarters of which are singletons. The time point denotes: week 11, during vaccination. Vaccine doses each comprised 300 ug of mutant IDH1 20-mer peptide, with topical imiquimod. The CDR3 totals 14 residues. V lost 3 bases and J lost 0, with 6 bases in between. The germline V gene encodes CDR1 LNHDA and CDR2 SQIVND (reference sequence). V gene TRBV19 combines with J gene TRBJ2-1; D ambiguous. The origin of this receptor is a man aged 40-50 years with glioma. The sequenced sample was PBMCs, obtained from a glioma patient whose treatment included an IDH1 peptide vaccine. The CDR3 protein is CASSISSSYNEQFF. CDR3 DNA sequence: TGTGCCAGTAGTATCTCGAGCTCCTACAATGAGCAGTTCTTC.